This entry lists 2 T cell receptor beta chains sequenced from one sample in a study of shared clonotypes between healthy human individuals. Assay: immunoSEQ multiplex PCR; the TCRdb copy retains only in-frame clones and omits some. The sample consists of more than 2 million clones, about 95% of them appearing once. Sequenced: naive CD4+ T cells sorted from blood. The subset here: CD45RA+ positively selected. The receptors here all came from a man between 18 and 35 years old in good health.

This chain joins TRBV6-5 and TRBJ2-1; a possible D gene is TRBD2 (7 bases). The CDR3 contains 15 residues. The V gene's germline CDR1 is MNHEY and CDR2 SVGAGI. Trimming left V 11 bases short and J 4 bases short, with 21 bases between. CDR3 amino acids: CASSRGASAYNEQFF. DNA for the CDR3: TGTGCCTCCTCCCGGGGGGCTAGCGCGTACAATGAGCAGTTCTTC.

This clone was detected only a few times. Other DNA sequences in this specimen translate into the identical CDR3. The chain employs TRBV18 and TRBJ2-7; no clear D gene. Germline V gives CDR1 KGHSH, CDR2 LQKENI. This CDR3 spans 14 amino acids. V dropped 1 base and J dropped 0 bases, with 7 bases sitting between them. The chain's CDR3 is CASSPLQSSYEQYF. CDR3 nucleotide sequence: TGTGCCAGCTCACCACTACAGAGCTCCTACGAGCAGTACTTC.